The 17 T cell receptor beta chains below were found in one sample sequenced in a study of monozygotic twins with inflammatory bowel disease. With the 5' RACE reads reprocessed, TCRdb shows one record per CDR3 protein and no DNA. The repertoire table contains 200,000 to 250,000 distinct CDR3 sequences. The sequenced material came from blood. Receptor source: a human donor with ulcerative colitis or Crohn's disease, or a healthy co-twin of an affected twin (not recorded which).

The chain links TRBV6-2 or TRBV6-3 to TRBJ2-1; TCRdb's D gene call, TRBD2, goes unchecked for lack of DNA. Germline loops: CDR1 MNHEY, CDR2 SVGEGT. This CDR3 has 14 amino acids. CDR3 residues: CASLYTTPAGEQFF.

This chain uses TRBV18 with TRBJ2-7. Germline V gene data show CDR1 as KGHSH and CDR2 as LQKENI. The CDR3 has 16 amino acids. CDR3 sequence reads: CASSPQGLLMPLEQYF.

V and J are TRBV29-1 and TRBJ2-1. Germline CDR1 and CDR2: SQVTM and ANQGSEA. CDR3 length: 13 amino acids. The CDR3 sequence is CSATGGSYNEQFF.

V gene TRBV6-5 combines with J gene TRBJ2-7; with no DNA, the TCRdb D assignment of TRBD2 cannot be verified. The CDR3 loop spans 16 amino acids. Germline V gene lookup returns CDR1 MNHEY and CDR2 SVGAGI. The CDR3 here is CASSYSPIGPHYEQYF.

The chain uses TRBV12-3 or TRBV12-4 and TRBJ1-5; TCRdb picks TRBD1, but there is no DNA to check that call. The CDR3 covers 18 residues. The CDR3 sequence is CASSFGSGTGGGNQPQHF.

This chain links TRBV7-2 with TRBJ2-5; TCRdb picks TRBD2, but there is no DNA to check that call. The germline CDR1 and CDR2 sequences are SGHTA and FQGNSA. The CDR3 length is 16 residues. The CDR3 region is CASSLYPSGGQETQYF.

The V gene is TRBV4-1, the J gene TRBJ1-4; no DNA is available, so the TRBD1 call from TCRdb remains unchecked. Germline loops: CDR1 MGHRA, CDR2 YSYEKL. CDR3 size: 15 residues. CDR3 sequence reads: CASSHPDRENEKLFF.

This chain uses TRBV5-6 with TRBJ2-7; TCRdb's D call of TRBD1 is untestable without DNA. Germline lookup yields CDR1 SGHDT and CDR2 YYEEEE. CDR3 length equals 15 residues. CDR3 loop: CASSLGDRGTYEQYF.

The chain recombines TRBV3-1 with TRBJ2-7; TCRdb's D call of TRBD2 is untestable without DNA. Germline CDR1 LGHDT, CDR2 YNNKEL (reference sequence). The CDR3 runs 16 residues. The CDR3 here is CASSLYSGGETYEQYF.

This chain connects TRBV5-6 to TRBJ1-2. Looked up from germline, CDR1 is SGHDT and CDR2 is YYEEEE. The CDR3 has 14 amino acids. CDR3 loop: CASSLDGGTYGYTF. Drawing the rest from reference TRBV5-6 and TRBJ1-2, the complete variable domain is DAGVTQSPTHLIKTRGQQVTLRCSPKSGHDTVSWYQQALGQGPQFIFQYYEEEERQRGNFPDRFSGHQFPNYSSELNVNALLLGDSALYLCASSLDGGTYGYTFGSGTRLTVV.

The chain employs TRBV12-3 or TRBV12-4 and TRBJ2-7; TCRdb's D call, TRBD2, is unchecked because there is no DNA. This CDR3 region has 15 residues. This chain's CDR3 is CASSLSSGNSYEQYF.

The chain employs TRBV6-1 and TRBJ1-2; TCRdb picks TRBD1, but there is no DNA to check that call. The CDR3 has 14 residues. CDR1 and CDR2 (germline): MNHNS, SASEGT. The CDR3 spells CASSVGTDNYGYTF.

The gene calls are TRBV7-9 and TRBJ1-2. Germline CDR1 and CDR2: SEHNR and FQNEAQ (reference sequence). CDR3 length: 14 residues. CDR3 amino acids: CASSRTSLGYGYTF. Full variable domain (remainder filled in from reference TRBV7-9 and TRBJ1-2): DTGVSQNPRHKITKRGQNVTFRCDPISEHNRLYWYRQTLGQGPEFLTYFQNEAQLEKSRLLSDRFSAERPKGSFSTLEIQRTEQGDSAMYLCASSRTSLGYGYTFGSGTRLTVV.

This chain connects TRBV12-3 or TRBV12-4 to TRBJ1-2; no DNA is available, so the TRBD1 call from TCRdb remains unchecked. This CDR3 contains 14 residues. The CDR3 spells CASSIGQGPYGYTF.

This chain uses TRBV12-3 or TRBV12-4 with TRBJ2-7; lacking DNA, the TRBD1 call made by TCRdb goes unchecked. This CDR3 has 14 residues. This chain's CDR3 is CASSLAGGIYEQYF.

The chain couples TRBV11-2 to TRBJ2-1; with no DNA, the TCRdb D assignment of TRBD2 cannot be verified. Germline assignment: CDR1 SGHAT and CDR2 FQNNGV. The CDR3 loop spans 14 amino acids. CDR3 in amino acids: CASSASPRGIEQFF.

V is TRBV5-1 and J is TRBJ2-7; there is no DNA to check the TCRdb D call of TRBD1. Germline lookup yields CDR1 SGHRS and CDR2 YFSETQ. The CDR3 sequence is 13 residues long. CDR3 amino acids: CASSFPGSDEQYF.